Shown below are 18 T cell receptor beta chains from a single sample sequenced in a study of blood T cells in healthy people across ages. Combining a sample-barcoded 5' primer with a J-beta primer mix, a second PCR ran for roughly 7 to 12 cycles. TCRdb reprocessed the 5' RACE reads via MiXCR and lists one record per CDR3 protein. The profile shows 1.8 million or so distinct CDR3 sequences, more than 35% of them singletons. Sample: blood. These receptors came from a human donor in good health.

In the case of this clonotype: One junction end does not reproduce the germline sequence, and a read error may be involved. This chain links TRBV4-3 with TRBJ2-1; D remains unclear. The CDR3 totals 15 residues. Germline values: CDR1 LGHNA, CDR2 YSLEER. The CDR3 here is CAGNQEGNSCNEQFF. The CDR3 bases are TGCGCCGGCAACCAAGAAGGAAACTCCTGCAATGAGCAGTTCTTC.

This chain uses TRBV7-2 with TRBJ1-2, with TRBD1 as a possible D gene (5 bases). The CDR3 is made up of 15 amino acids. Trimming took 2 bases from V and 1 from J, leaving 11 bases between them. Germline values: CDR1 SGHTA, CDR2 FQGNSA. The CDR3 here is CASSLPGGVNYGYTF. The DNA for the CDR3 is TGTGCCAGCAGCTTACCGGGGGGGGTTAACTATGGCTACACCTTC.

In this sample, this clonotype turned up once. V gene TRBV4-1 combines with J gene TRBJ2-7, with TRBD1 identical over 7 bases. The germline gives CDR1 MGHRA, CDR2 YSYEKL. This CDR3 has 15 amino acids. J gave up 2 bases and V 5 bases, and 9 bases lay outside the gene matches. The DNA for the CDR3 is TGCGCCAGCAGCGTCCGGGACAGCCCCCCCTACGAGCAGTACTTC. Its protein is CASSVRDSPPYEQYF.

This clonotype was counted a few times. As DNA, the CDR3 is TGCAGTGCTAGAAACAGGCCAGGGATTTACAATGAGCAGTTCTTC. Protein product: CSARNRPGIYNEQFF. V is TRBV20-1 and J is TRBJ2-1, with a tentative D call TRBD1 (5 bases). CDR3 length equals 15 residues. V lost 2 bases, J lost 4 bases, and 15 bases lay in between. Germline V gene sequence: CDR1 DFQATT, CDR2 SNEGSKA (reference sequence).

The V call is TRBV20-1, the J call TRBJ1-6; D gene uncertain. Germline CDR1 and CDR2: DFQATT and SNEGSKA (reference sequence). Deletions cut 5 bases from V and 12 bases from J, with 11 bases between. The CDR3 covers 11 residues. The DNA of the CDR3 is TGCAGTGCTCTTCCCGGGGAACCCCTCCACTTT. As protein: CSALPGEPLHF.

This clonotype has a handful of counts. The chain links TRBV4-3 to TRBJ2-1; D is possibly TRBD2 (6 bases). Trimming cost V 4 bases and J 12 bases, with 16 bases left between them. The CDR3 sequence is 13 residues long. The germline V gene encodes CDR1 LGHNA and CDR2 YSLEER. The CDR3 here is CASSPPGSRGQFF. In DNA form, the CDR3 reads TGCGCCAGCAGCCCCCCCGGGAGTCGTGGGCAGTTCTTC.

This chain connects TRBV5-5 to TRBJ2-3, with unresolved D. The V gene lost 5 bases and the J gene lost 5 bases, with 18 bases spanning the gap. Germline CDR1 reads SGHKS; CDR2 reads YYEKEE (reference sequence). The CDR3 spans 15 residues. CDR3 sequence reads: CASRPLDAPQDTQYF. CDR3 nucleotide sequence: TGTGCCAGCAGGCCCCTTGACGCCCCGCAAGATACGCAGTATTTT.

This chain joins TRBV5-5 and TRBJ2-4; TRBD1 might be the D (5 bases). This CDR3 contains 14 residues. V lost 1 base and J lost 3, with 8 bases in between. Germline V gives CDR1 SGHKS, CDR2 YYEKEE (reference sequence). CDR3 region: CASSLQGIKNIQYF. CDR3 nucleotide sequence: TGTGCCAGCAGCTTGCAGGGCATCAAAAACATTCAGTACTTC.

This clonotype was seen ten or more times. CDR3 sequence reads: CSAREADRRETQYF. The CDR3, as DNA: TGCAGTGCTAGAGAAGCGGACCGGCGGGAGACCCAGTACTTC. V gene TRBV20-1 combines with J gene TRBJ2-5, with a tentative D call TRBD2 (5 bases). V lost 0 bases and J lost 5, with 13 bases in between. The V gene's germline CDR1 is DFQATT and CDR2 SNEGSKA (reference sequence). This CDR3 contains 14 residues.

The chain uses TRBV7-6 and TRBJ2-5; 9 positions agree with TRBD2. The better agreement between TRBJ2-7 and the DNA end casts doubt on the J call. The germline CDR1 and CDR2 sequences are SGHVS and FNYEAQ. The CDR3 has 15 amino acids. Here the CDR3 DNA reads TGTGCCAGCAGCTTAGCGGCGGGGGGGCAGAACGAGCAGTACTTC. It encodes CASSLAAGGQNEQYF.

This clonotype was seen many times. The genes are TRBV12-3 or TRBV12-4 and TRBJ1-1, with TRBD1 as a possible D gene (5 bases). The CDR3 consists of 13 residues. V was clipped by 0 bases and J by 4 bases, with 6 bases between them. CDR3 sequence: CASSLAQGTEAFF. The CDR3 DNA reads TGTGCCAGCAGTTTAGCGCAGGGCACTGAAGCTTTCTTT.

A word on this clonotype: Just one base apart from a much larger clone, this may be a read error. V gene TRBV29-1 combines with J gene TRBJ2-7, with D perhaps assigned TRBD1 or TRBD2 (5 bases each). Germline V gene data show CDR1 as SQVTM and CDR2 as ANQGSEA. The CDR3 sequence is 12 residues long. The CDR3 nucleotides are TGCGGCGTTGGGGGACCCTCCTACGAGCAGTACTTC. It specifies CGVGGPSYEQYF.

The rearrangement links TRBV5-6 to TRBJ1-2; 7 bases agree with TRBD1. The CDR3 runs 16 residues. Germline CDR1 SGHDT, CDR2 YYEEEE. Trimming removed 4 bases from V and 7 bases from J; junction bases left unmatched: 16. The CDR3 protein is CASSPPGGMERFGYTF. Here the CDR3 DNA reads TGTGCCAGCAGCCCCCCAGGGGGGATGGAGAGGTTTGGCTACACCTTC. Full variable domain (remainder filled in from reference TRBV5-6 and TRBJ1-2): DAGVTQSPTHLIKTRGQQVTLRCSPKSGHDTVSWYQQALGQGPQFIFQYYEEEERQRGNFPDRFSGHQFPNYSSELNVNALLLGDSALYLCASSPPGGMERFGYTFGSGTRLTVV.

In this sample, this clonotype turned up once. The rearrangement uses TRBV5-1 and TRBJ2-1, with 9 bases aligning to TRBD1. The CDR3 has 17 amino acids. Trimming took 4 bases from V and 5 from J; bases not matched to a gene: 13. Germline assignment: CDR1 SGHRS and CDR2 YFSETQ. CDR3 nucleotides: TGCGCCAGCAGCGAACGGACAGGGGCTCGGGTAAACAATGAGCAGTTCTTC. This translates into CASSERTGARVNNEQFF.

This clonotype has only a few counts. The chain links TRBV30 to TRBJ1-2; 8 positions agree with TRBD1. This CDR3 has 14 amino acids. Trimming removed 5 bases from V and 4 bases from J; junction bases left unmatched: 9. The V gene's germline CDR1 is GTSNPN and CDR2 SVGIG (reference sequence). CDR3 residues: CAWEPDRGGYGYTF. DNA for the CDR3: TGTGCCTGGGAGCCCGACAGGGGTGGCTATGGCTACACCTTC.

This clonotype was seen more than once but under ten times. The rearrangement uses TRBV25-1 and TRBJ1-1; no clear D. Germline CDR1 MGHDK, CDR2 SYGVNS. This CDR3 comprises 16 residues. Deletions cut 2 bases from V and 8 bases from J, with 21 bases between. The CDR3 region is CASSEGSRTHDEEAFF. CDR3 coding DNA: TGTGCCAGCAGTGAAGGCTCCAGGACCCATGATGAAGAAGCTTTCTTT.

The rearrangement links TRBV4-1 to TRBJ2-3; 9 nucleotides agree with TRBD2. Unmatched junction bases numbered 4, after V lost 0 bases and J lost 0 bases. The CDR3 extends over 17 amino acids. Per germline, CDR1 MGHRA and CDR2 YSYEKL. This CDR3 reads CASSQELRGGSTDTQYF. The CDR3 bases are TGCGCCAGCAGCCAAGAATTGCGGGGGGGGAGCACAGATACGCAGTATTTT.

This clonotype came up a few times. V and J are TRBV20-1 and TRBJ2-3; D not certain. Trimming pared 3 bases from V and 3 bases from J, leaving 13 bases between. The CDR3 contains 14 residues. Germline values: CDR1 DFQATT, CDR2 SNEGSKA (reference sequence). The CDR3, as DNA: TGCAGTGCTAGCGGCCCGATGGGGACAGATACGCAGTATTTT. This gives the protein CSASGPMGTDTQYF.